This is a list of T cell receptor beta chains from one sample in a study of identical twins. One entry per CDR3 protein, called by TCRdb with MiXCR from the 5' RACE reads. The data contain 400,000 to 550,000 distinct CDR3 sequences, roughly an eighth of them singletons. The sample also formed part of further work on yellow fever vaccine responses in identical twins.

Sample: CD4+ T cells sorted from blood. These receptors originate from a woman aged 18-30 years in good health. The CDR3 runs from the conserved cysteine through the conserved F or W. D genes are given only for firm matches. Size values are once, few and many counts, or a class for expanded clones, and some rows have none.

j_call: TRBJ2-2
clone_size: NA
cdr3_length: 16
d_call: NA
v_call: TRBV6-1
cdr3_aa: CASSEVWGRDTGELFF
cdr3_nt: TGTGCCAGCAGTGAAGTATGGGGTCGGGACACCGGGGAGCTGTTTTTT

j_call: TRBJ2-1
clone_size: NA
cdr3_length: 17
d_call: NA
v_call: TRBV7-2
cdr3_aa: CASSFVGFGSSYNEQFF
cdr3_nt: TGTGCCAGCAGCTTCGTAGGATTTGGAAGCTCCTACAATGAGCAGTTCTTC

j_call: TRBJ2-6
clone_size: NA
cdr3_length: 15
d_call: NA
v_call: TRBV9
cdr3_aa: CASSVVGTGANVLTF
cdr3_nt: TGTGCCAGCAGCGTAGTAGGGACTGGGGCCAACGTCCTGACTTTC

j_call: TRBJ1-5
clone_size: many
cdr3_length: 15
d_call: NA
v_call: TRBV4-1
cdr3_aa: CASSQDPGGNQPQHF
cdr3_nt: TGCGCCAGCAGCCAAGATCCCGGGGGCAATCAGCCCCAGCATTTT

j_call: TRBJ1-2
clone_size: NA
cdr3_length: 14
d_call: NA
v_call: TRBV19
cdr3_aa: CASSIEQGDYGYTF
cdr3_nt: TGTGCCAGTAGTATAGAACAGGGCGACTATGGCTACACCTTC

j_call: TRBJ2-2
clone_size: many
cdr3_length: 20
d_call: TRBD1
v_call: TRBV4-2
cdr3_aa: CASSQGVGNRGPSNTGELFF
cdr3_nt: TGTGCCAGCAGCCAAGGGGTGGGGAACAGGGGGCCATCGAACACCGGGGAGCTGTTTTTT

j_call: TRBJ1-1
clone_size: many
cdr3_length: 12
d_call: NA
v_call: TRBV12-3/TRBV12-4
cdr3_aa: CASSQQRTEAFF
cdr3_nt: TGTGCCAGCAGTCAGCAGCGTACTGAAGCTTTCTTT

j_call: TRBJ2-2
clone_size: few
cdr3_length: 14
d_call: NA
v_call: TRBV20-1
cdr3_aa: CSAPEVARAGELFF
cdr3_nt: TGCAGTGCCCCCGAAGTGGCTCGGGCCGGGGAGCTGTTTTTT

j_call: TRBJ2-7
clone_size: few
cdr3_length: 14
d_call: NA
v_call: TRBV5-1
cdr3_aa: CASSDRGSSYEQYF
cdr3_nt: TGCGCCAGCAGCGATAGGGGGAGTTCCTACGAGCAGTACTTC

j_call: TRBJ2-1
clone_size: NA
cdr3_length: 15
d_call: NA
v_call: TRBV6-4
cdr3_aa: CASTKKGSDYNEQFF
cdr3_nt: TGTGCCAGCACCAAGAAGGGGTCGGACTACAATGAGCAGTTCTTC

j_call: TRBJ1-2
clone_size: NA
cdr3_length: 19
d_call: TRBD1
v_call: TRBV4-2
cdr3_aa: CASSQLLMGTGGPIAGYTF
cdr3_nt: TGTGCCAGCAGCCAACTCCTAATGGGGACAGGGGGCCCAATTGCTGGCTACACCTTC

j_call: TRBJ2-7
clone_size: NA
cdr3_length: 14
d_call: NA
v_call: TRBV10-3
cdr3_aa: CAISSPGVTHEQYF
cdr3_nt: TGTGCCATCAGTTCCCCCGGGGTAACCCACGAGCAGTACTTC

j_call: TRBJ2-5
clone_size: few
cdr3_length: 15
d_call: TRBD1
v_call: TRBV2
cdr3_aa: CASSDIRTGQETQYF
cdr3_nt: TGTGCCAGCAGTGATATTAGGACAGGGCAAGAGACCCAGTACTTC

j_call: TRBJ2-3
clone_size: NA
cdr3_length: 15
d_call: NA
v_call: TRBV7-9
cdr3_aa: CASSFGTTSTDTQYF
cdr3_nt: TGTGCCAGCAGCTTCGGGACAACTAGCACAGATACGCAGTATTTT

j_call: TRBJ2-5
clone_size: many
cdr3_length: 13
d_call: NA
v_call: TRBV6-6
cdr3_aa: CASSSGLQETQYF
cdr3_nt: TGTGCCAGCAGTAGTGGACTCCAAGAGACCCAGTACTTC

j_call: TRBJ2-6
clone_size: few
cdr3_length: 15
d_call: NA
v_call: TRBV6-1
cdr3_aa: CASSLGISGANVLTF
cdr3_nt: TGTGCCAGCAGTCTCGGGATTTCTGGGGCCAACGTCCTGACTTTC

j_call: TRBJ2-7
clone_size: NA
cdr3_length: 22
d_call: NA
v_call: TRBV2
cdr3_aa: CASSGGYSGQRSGGFPAYEQYF
cdr3_nt: TGTGCCAGCAGTGGGGGATACTCCGGGCAAAGGTCCGGCGGCTTCCCCGCCTACGAGCAGTACTTC

j_call: TRBJ2-1
clone_size: NA
cdr3_length: 15
d_call: TRBD2
v_call: TRBV9
cdr3_aa: CASSAPGGPGNEQFF
cdr3_nt: TGTGCCAGCAGCGCCCCGGGGGGGCCGGGGAATGAGCAGTTCTTC

j_call: TRBJ1-2
clone_size: NA
cdr3_length: 13
d_call: NA
v_call: TRBV10-3
cdr3_aa: CAISEAGNIGYTF
cdr3_nt: TGTGCCATCAGTGAGGCAGGCAATATTGGCTACACCTTC

j_call: TRBJ2-7
clone_size: NA
cdr3_length: 14
d_call: TRBD2
v_call: TRBV9
cdr3_aa: CASSVASGNYEQYF
cdr3_nt: TGTGCCAGCAGCGTAGCTAGCGGGAACTACGAGCAGTACTTC

j_call: TRBJ2-7
clone_size: NA
cdr3_length: 14
d_call: NA
v_call: TRBV15
cdr3_aa: CATSPQIGDYEQYF
cdr3_nt: TGTGCCACCAGTCCTCAGATAGGCGACTACGAGCAGTACTTC

j_call: TRBJ2-1
clone_size: few
cdr3_length: 15
d_call: NA
v_call: TRBV5-1
cdr3_aa: CASSATGSSYNEQFF
cdr3_nt: TGCGCCAGCAGCGCAACAGGGAGCTCCTACAATGAGCAGTTCTTC

j_call: TRBJ2-7
clone_size: few
cdr3_length: 17
d_call: NA
v_call: TRBV6-5
cdr3_aa: CASSYQGGTSISYEQYF
cdr3_nt: TGTGCCAGCAGTTATCAGGGGGGTACTTCCATCTCCTACGAGCAGTACTTC

j_call: TRBJ2-5
clone_size: NA
cdr3_length: 14
d_call: TRBD2
v_call: TRBV6-1
cdr3_aa: CATSLGGGGETQYF
cdr3_nt: TGTGCCACCTCTCTAGGCGGGGGGGGAGAGACCCAGTACTTC

j_call: TRBJ2-2
clone_size: few
cdr3_length: 16
d_call: TRBD2
v_call: TRBV5-5
cdr3_aa: CASSLVGLAARGELFF
cdr3_nt: TGTGCCAGCAGCTTGGTAGGACTAGCGGCCCGCGGGGAGCTGTTTTTT

j_call: TRBJ2-1
clone_size: NA
cdr3_length: 13
d_call: TRBD2
v_call: TRBV11-2
cdr3_aa: CASTSRTSGKQFF
cdr3_nt: TGTGCCAGCACCTCCCGGACTAGCGGTAAACAGTTCTTC

j_call: TRBJ2-1
clone_size: few
cdr3_length: 16
d_call: TRBD2
v_call: TRBV2
cdr3_aa: CASSGGTSGGGYEQFF
cdr3_nt: TGTGCCAGCAGTGGGGGGACTAGCGGAGGGGGGTATGAGCAGTTCTTC

j_call: TRBJ2-3
clone_size: NA
cdr3_length: 13
d_call: NA
v_call: TRBV11-2
cdr3_aa: CASSWGAVDTQYF
cdr3_nt: TGTGCCAGCAGCTGGGGGGCCGTGGATACGCAGTATTTT

j_call: TRBJ2-2
clone_size: many
cdr3_length: 13
d_call: NA
v_call: TRBV3-1
cdr3_aa: CASSQDRAGELFF
cdr3_nt: TGTGCCAGCAGCCAAGACAGGGCCGGGGAGCTGTTTTTT

j_call: TRBJ1-6
clone_size: NA
cdr3_length: 14
d_call: TRBD1
v_call: TRBV2
cdr3_aa: CASTDRLNNSPLHF
cdr3_nt: TGTGCCAGCACGGACAGGCTCAATAATTCACCCCTCCACTTT

j_call: TRBJ2-3
clone_size: few
cdr3_length: 14
d_call: TRBD2
v_call: TRBV20-1
cdr3_aa: CSASSSGGYGTQYF
cdr3_nt: TGCAGTGCTAGCTCTAGCGGGGGGTACGGTACGCAGTATTTT

j_call: TRBJ1-1
clone_size: NA
cdr3_length: 12
d_call: NA
v_call: TRBV5-5
cdr3_aa: CASSLTMGEAFF
cdr3_nt: TGTGCCAGCAGCTTGACTATGGGTGAAGCTTTCTTT